The clone carrying this T cell receptor (beta chain) was seen at least ten times. No patient had received any treatment before thyroid surgery. With V trimmed by 6 bases and J by 3 bases, 8 bases remained unmatched. Germline V gene data show CDR1 as PRHDT and CDR2 as FYEKMQ (reference sequence). The CDR3 is made up of 15 amino acids. The data derive from a study of metastatic and nonmetastatic thyroid tumors. Study context: Thyroid patients, malignant and benign, had repertoires compared across blood and tumor or nodule tissue.

TCRdb re-analyzed the PCR reads through MiXCR. The repertoire holds approximately 37,000 clones, with roughly a sixth as singletons. The sequence was obtained from a female donor with papillary thyroid cancer or a benign thyroid nodule (not recorded which). Some clones in this sample may be carry-over from other donors' samples. The rearrangement uses TRBV13 and TRBJ2-7, with 10 bases identical to TRBD1. Sequencing was performed on blood. The CDR3 sequence is CASRERTGGVYEQYF. For the CDR3, the DNA is TGTGCCAGCAGGGAACGGACAGGGGGGGTCTACGAGCAGTACTTC.